This entry lists 20 T cell receptor beta chains sequenced from one sample in a study of neurological immune-mediated disorders. TCRdb recomputed calls from the 5' RACE reads with MiXCR, one row per CDR3 protein. The repertoire consists of over 25,000 distinct CDR3 sequences, with around 12% occurring once and the leading ten covering around 7.6%. Sequencing used PBMCs. These receptors originate from a man in his sixties in good health.

This clonotype was seen at least ten times. The chain links TRBV10-2 to TRBJ2-2; 10 bases fit TRBD1. V lost 7 bases, J lost 8 bases, and 7 bases stayed unmatched. Germline CDR1 and CDR2: WSHSY and SAAADI. CDR3 length: 14 amino acids. The CDR3 reads CASNPGTGVGELFF. The CDR3 region has the DNA TGCGCCAGCAACCCCGGGACAGGGGTTGGGGAGCTGTTTTTT.

This clonotype appeared many times. V is TRBV7-9 and J is TRBJ1-1, with D hard to call. The CDR3 is 14 amino acids. Germline V gene data show CDR1 as SEHNR and CDR2 as FQNEAQ (reference sequence). Trimming removed 2 bases at V and 2 bases at J, with 9 bases between. CDR3 residues: CASSLFEENTEAFF. CDR3 nucleotide sequence: TGTGCCAGCAGCTTATTTGAAGAAAACACTGAAGCTTTCTTT.

This clonotype was picked up many times. This chain links TRBV20-1 with TRBJ2-7; 8 bases map to TRBD2. CDR1 is DFQATT and CDR2 is SNEGSKA in the germline V gene (reference sequence). J gave up 5 bases and V 3 bases, and 9 bases lay outside the gene matches. The CDR3 is made up of 14 amino acids. DNA for the CDR3: TGCAGTGCTAGGGAACCGGGACTAGATAACGAGCAGTACTTC. As protein: CSAREPGLDNEQYF.

J is TRBJ1-5 and V is TRBV7-7; the match to TRBD1 covers 7 bases. Germline CDR1 and CDR2: SSHAT and FNYEAQ (reference sequence). V shed 4 bases and J 6 bases; nucleotides not matched to a gene: 12. The CDR3 spans 16 residues. This chain's CDR3 is CASSSTNRGSSQPQHF. In DNA form, the CDR3 reads TGTGCCAGCAGCTCGACTAACAGGGGATCCAGTCAGCCCCAGCATTTT.

This clonotype is medium-sized by share. This chain uses TRBV10-3 with TRBJ2-5; possibly TRBD2 for D (6 bases). CDR1 and CDR2 (germline): ENHRY, SYGVKD. This CDR3 region has 14 residues. V lost 0 bases, J lost 4 bases, and 9 bases lay in between. The CDR3 sequence: CAISESSGVETQYF. The CDR3 region has the DNA TGTGCCATCAGTGAGTCGTCGGGGGTAGAGACCCAGTACTTC.

The table lists this clonotype with many counts. In DNA, the CDR3 is TGTGCCAGCAGTTACCGACAGGGGACGAACACCGGGGAGCTGTTTTTT. This encodes CASSYRQGTNTGELFF. The chain joins TRBV2 to TRBJ2-2; 8 bases line up with TRBD1. Germline V gene lookup returns CDR1 SNHLY and CDR2 FYNNEI. The length of the CDR3 is 16 residues. The V segment lost 5 bases and the J segment 0 bases; nucleotides outside the gene matches: 5. The whole variable domain, filled in from reference TRBV2 and TRBJ2-2, reads EPEVTQTPSHQVTQMGQEVILRCVPISNHLYFYWYRQILGQKVEFLVSFYNNEISEKSEIFDDQFSVERPDGSNFTLKIRSTKLEDSAMYFCASSYRQGTNTGELFFGEGSRLTVL.

This clonotype has at least ten counts. This chain uses TRBV29-1 with TRBJ2-1; 7 nucleotides match TRBD1. This CDR3 comprises 13 residues. The trim removed 6 bases at V and 5 bases at J, leaving 7 bases unmatched. Germline V lookup: CDR1 SQVTM, CDR2 ANQGSEA. The CDR3 sequence: CSVARDSHNEQFF. The CDR3 region has the DNA TGCAGCGTCGCTCGGGACAGCCACAATGAGCAGTTCTTC.

This clonotype was found many times. This chain joins TRBV7-8 and TRBJ2-2; 7 bases map to TRBD1. The CDR3 is made up of 15 amino acids. The V and J ends lost 4 bases and 2 bases, in that order; junction bases with no gene match: 4. Germline CDR1 SGHVS, CDR2 FQNEAQ. The CDR3, as DNA: TGTGCCAGCAGCTGGGACAGACTTAACACCGGGGAGCTGTTTTTT. This sequence encodes CASSWDRLNTGELFF.

Points on this clonotype: A much larger clone is a single base away; this may be a read error. The V and J genes are TRBV24-1 and TRBJ1-1; D is unclear. Trimming cost V 6 bases and J 7 bases, with 11 bases left between them. This CDR3 comprises 12 residues. Per the germline V gene, CDR1 is KGHDR and CDR2 is SFDVKD. CDR3 nucleotide sequence: TGTGCCACCAGTAGCCAGAGCGGTGAAGCTTTCTTT. Its translation is CATSSQSGEAFF.

This clonotype was detected ten times or more. J is TRBJ1-2 and V is TRBV29-1; D is possibly TRBD1 (5 bases). V was shortened by 6 bases and J by 8 bases, with 13 bases between the two germline ends. The CDR3 spans 11 residues. CDR1 and CDR2 from the germline V gene are SQVTM and ANQGSEA. The CDR3 protein is CSVERGGGYTF. The CDR3 bases are TGCAGCGTCGAACGGGGGGGGGGCTACACCTTC.

The V gene is TRBV6-2 or TRBV6-3, the J gene TRBJ2-3; 14 positions match TRBD2. The V gene's germline CDR1 is MNHEY and CDR2 SVGEGT. CDR3 size: 15 residues. V lost 6 bases to trimming and J lost 4 bases; unmatched junction nucleotides: 3. This chain's CDR3 is CASRGTSGSADTQYF. The CDR3 bases are TGTGCCAGCAGGGGGACTAGCGGGAGCGCAGATACGCAGTATTTT.

This clonotype was observed many times. The chain links TRBV7-3 to TRBJ2-5; tentatively, D is TRBD2 (6 bases). The CDR3 length is 15 residues. Trimming pared 5 bases from V and 5 bases from J, leaving 18 bases between. Germline V lookup: CDR1 SGHTA, CDR2 FQGTGA. The CDR3 nucleotides are TGTGCCAGCAGCCAACGGAGCGGGCCAGGCGAGACCCAGTACTTC. Translating gives CASSQRSGPGETQYF.

CDR3 region: CASSRRTSGTFSYEQYF. CDR3 DNA: TGTGCCAGCAGCCGACGAACTAGCGGGACCTTCTCCTACGAGCAGTACTTC. The rearrangement links TRBV7-2 to TRBJ2-7, with 10 bases that match TRBD2. Trimming removed 5 bases from V and 0 bases from J; junction bases left unmatched: 10. CDR1 and CDR2 from the germline V gene are SGHTA and FQGNSA. The length of the CDR3 is 17 residues. Together with reference TRBV7-2 and TRBJ2-7, the CDR3 gives the full variable domain: GAGVSQSPSNKVTEKGKDVELRCDPISGHTALYWYRQSLGQGLEFLIYFQGNSAPDKSGLPSDRFSAERTGGSVSTLTIQRTQQEDSAVYLCASSRRTSGTFSYEQYFGPGTRLTVT.

This clonotype was found many times. V is TRBV5-1 and J is TRBJ2-7; no clear D. Looked up from germline, CDR1 is SGHRS and CDR2 is YFSETQ. This CDR3 region has 14 residues. V lost 4 bases, J lost 0 bases, and 11 bases lay in between. The CDR3 bases are TGCGCCAGCAGCATCGGGCAGAGCTCCTACGAGCAGTACTTC. Protein: CASSIGQSSYEQYF.

This clonotype is classed as medium-sized. The chain joins TRBV2 to TRBJ2-7; D is undetermined. CDR1 is SNHLY and CDR2 is FYNNEI in the germline V gene. CDR3 size: 11 residues. V was clipped by 2 bases and J by 2 bases, with 1 base between them. The CDR3 bases are TGTGCCAGCAGTGAAACCTACGAGCAGTACTTC. Amino acids: CASSETYEQYF.

This clonotype has a count of ten or more. This chain uses TRBV5-1 with TRBJ2-1; no clear D gene. Germline CDR1 SGHRS, CDR2 YFSETQ. V lost 2 bases to trimming and J lost 7 bases, with 16 bases between them. The CDR3 contains 15 residues. CDR3 residues: CASSFSFVAWNEQFF. DNA of the CDR3: TGCGCCAGCAGCTTCAGTTTTGTAGCTTGGAATGAGCAGTTCTTC.

This clonotype was counted ten times or more. The rearrangement links TRBV5-1 to TRBJ2-1; TRBD1 agrees at 12 bases. The CDR3 consists of 15 residues. The germline V gene encodes CDR1 SGHRS and CDR2 YFSETQ. V trimming: 4 bases; J trimming: 9 bases; junction bases outside the gene matches: 8. CDR3 sequence (DNA): TGCGCCAGCAGCAGGGGACAGGGGGCGCTGGGTGAGCAGTTCTTC. Translation: CASSRGQGALGEQFF.

As to this clonotype: Possible read error: a much larger clone is one base away. This chain joins TRBV29-1 and TRBJ2-7, with D perhaps matching TRBD1 or TRBD2 (6 bases each). In germline, CDR1 is SQVTM, CDR2 ANQGSEA. The CDR3 contains 16 residues. The CDR3 loop reads CSVEGRGPGAGYKQYF. The CDR3 DNA reads as TGCAGCGTTGAAGGTCGGGGGCCAGGGGCGGGCTACAAGCAGTACTTC.

This clonotype occurred many times. The chain couples TRBV27 to TRBJ2-3; 7 bases agree with TRBD2. Trimming cost V 2 bases and J 5 bases; bases outside gene matches: 7. The CDR3 loop spans 15 amino acids. The germline V gene encodes CDR1 MNHEY and CDR2 SMNVEV (reference sequence). CDR3 sequence: CASSLEGREIDTQYF. For the CDR3, the DNA is TGTGCCAGCAGTTTAGAGGGGCGGGAGATAGATACGCAGTATTTT.

This clonotype was detected ten times or more. The V and J genes are TRBV20-1 and TRBJ1-5; no clear D gene. Trimming shortened V by 3 bases and J by 4 bases, and 10 bases separated the two germline ends. Germline lookup yields CDR1 DFQATT and CDR2 SNEGSKA (reference sequence). The CDR3 runs 13 residues. CDR3 residues: CSARVVDNQPQHF. The CDR3 nucleotides read TGCAGTGCTAGGGTAGTGGATAATCAGCCCCAGCATTTT.